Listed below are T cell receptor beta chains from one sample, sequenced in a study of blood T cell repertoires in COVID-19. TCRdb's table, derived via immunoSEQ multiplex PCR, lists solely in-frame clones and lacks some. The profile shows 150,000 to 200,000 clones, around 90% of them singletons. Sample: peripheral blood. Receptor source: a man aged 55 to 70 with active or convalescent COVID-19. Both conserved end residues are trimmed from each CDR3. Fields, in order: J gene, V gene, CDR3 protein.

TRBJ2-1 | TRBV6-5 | ASRSRQGAKQF
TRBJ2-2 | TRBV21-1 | ASSYGTGGVLSGELF
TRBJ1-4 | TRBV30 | AWSVMSGRGEKLF
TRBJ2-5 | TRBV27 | ASSLQDRGRETQY
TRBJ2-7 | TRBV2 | ASSDQGSYEQY
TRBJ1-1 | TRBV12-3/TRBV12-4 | ASRIWTGRSF
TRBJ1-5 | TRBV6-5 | ASSRRQGGQPQH
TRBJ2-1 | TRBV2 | ASRGRGAYNEQF
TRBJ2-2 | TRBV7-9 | ASSLGTGAFNTGELF
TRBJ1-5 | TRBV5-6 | ASSSAGTGGLGNQPQH
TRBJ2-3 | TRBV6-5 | ASRGGTDTQY
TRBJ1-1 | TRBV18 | ASSPRRGWAF
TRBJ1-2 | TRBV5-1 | ASSPTDQGGYT
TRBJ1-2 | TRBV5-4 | ASSSSGGADYGYT
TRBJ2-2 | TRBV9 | ASSVDPGGATGELF
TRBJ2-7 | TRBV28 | ASSFGGSGGYYEQY
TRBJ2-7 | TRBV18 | ASSPDTYEQY